This TCR beta chain originates from a study of T cell changes during pregnancy in multiple sclerosis (dated by TCRdb to between 2017 and 2020). For context, the study as a whole: Changes in the T cell repertoire over the course of pregnancy were examined in this study in women with multiple sclerosis.

Comment on this clone: This clone's antigen is unknown. The sample holds no much larger clone one base away, and base qualities are not on file.

The method was the immunoSEQ multiplex PCR assay. TCRdb re-hosts the immuneACCESS table, in-frame sequences only. Its copies lack some clones; in the studies checked, an unresolved V gene accounts for under half of them, and the cause for the rest is not known. For this sample the table gives about 70,000 clones, of which around 90% were detected only once. Roughly 0.3% of the sample rests with the top ten. Including the terminal cysteine and phenylalanine, the CDR3 comprises 18 residues. Of all the DNA, just the CDR3 is kept, 54 bases in frame from base 1. This receptor was identified in a female donor with multiple sclerosis, enrolled in a pregnancy study. This sample comprised CD4+ T cells from peripheral blood mononuclear cells, obtained after pregnancy. The chain uses TRBV12-2 and TRBJ2-3; TRBD1 reflects the table's D call only, with no check against the DNA. TRBV12-2 is a pseudogene. The CDR3 loop reads CASRPRPQGTRLTDTQYF. The sequenced DNA is TGTGCAAGTCGCCCTAGACCCCAGGGGACGCGACTCACAGATACGCAGTATTTT.